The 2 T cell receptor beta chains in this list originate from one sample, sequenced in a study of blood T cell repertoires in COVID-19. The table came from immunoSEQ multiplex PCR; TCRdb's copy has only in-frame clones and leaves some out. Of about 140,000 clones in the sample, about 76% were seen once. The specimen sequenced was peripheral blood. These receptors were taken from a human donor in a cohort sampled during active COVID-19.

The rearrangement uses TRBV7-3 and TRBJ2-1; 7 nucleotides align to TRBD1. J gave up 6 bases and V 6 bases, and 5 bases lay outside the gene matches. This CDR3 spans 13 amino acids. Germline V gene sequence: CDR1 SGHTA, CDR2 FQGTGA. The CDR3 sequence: CASRPTGSNEQFF. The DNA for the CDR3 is TGTGCCAGCAGGCCGACAGGGAGCAATGAGCAGTTCTTC.

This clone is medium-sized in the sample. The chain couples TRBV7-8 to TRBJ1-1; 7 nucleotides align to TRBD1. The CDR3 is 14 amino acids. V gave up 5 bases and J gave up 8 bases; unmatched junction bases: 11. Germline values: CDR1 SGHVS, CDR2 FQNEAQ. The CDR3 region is CASSLGQARREAFF. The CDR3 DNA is TGTGCCAGCAGCCTCGGACAGGCGAGGAGGGAAGCTTTCTTT. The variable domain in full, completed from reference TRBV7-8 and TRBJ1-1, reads GAGVSQSPRYKVAKRGQDVALRCDPISGHVSLFWYQQALGQGPEFLTYFQNEAQLDKSGLPSDRFFAERPEGSVSTLKIQRTQQEDSAVYLCASSLGQARREAFFGQGTRLTVV.